The present T cell receptor beta chain was sequenced within a study of blood T cell repertoires in COVID-19. The table came from immunoSEQ multiplex PCR; TCRdb's copy has only in-frame clones and leaves some out. The sample carries around 270,000 clones, approximately 85% recorded once. The germline V gene has CDR1 SGHTA and CDR2 FQGTGA. V was shortened by 1 base and J by 4 bases, with 14 bases between the two germline ends. The CDR3 runs 15 residues. The receptor's source is a woman under 40 who had recovered from COVID-19. The chain combines TRBV7-3 with TRBJ2-7; maybe TRBD2 (6 bases). The sequenced sample consisted of PBMCs or T cells enriched from blood (not recorded which). CDR3 amino acids: CASSLIGGNQYEQYF. The DNA of the CDR3 is TGTGCCAGCAGCTTAATTGGGGGGAATCAATACGAGCAGTACTTC.